This is a list of T cell receptor beta chains from one sample in a study of CD8+ T cells in alopecia areata. Generated by immunoSEQ multiplex PCR, the TCRdb table keeps only in-frame clones and is missing some. Of under 250,000 clones in the sample, more than 55% were seen once. The sample in question was CD4+ T cells sorted from blood, obtained at approximately week 42, from a patient treated with tofacitinib. The source is a human donor with alopecia areata. The CDR3 runs from the conserved cysteine through the conserved F or W. A D gene is named only where the DNA matches it firmly. Where a row states a size, it is once, few, many or the class of an expanded clone; other rows omit it.

V,D,size,J,CDR3,DNA
TRBV30,-,once,TRBJ1-6,CAWSVLGPDNSPLHF,TGTGCCTGGAGTGTTTTAGGGCCGGATAATTCACCCCTCCACTTT
TRBV6-1,-,-,TRBJ2-5,CASSVASQETQYF,TGTGCCAGCAGTGTGGCCAGCCAAGAGACCCAGTACTTC
TRBV5-7,-,-,TRBJ1-6,CASSLGTFLSSPLHF,TGTGCCAGCAGCTTGGGGACATTCCTCTCTTCACCCCTCCACTTT
TRBV4-3,TRBD2,-,TRBJ2-1,CASSQDVGGGGSYNEQFF,TGCGCCAGCAGCCAAGATGTCGGCGGCGGGGGGTCCTACAATGAGCAGTTCTTC
TRBV6-1,-,-,TRBJ2-7,CASRGAYEQYF,TGTGCCAGCAGAGGGGCCTACGAGCAGTACTTC
TRBV4-1,-,once,TRBJ1-2,CASSQDPTGYGYTF,TGCGCCAGCAGCCAAGATCCCACAGGCTATGGCTACACCTTC
TRBV4-1,-,-,TRBJ2-1,CASSQDVAGEQFF,TGCGCCAGCAGCCAAGATGTGGCGGGCGAGCAGTTCTTC
TRBV10-3,-,few,TRBJ1-2,CAISESIPSRSWTF,TGTGCCATCAGTGAGTCGATTCCATCCAGGTCTTGGACCTTC
TRBV15,-,-,TRBJ1-1,CATSTDSGMNTEAFF,TGTGCCACCAGCACTGACAGCGGGATGAACACTGAAGCTTTCTTT
TRBV27,-,-,TRBJ1-1,CASGRGTEAFF,TGTGCCAGCGGGAGGGGTACTGAAGCTTTCTTT
TRBV25-1,TRBD1,-,TRBJ1-2,CASSASGTGDYGYTF,TGTGCCAGCAGTGCCTCCGGGACAGGAGACTATGGCTACACCTTC
TRBV19,-,-,TRBJ1-1,CASMSTARVNTEAFF,TGTGCCAGTATGTCGACGGCCAGGGTGAACACTGAAGCTTTCTTT
TRBV10-2,TRBD1,-,TRBJ2-2,CASRSTGLTGELFF,TGCGCCAGCAGATCGACAGGGCTCACCGGGGAGCTGTTTTTT
TRBV6-5,-,once,TRBJ1-1,CASRENTEAFF,TGTGCCAGCAGGGAGAACACTGAAGCTTTCTTT
TRBV29-1,-,-,TRBJ2-2,CSAGQGRGDTGELFF,TGCAGCGCTGGCCAGGGAAGGGGTGACACCGGGGAGCTGTTTTTT
TRBV6-6,-,-,TRBJ1-6,CASSWDSPLHF,TGTGCCAGCAGTTGGGACTCACCCCTCCACTTT
TRBV4-3,-,-,TRBJ1-2,CASSHTSVNYGYTF,TGCGCCAGCAGCCATACCTCAGTGAACTATGGCTACACCTTC
TRBV29-1,-,-,TRBJ2-3,CSVDSQLSTDTQYF,TGCAGCGTTGATTCGCAACTAAGCACAGATACGCAGTATTTT
TRBV18,-,-,TRBJ2-1,CASSPSSGQQYNEQFF,TGTGCCAGCTCACCATCGAGTGGACAACAATACAATGAGCAGTTCTTC
TRBV29-1,-,-,TRBJ2-1,CSVRSSTTYFNEQFF,TGCAGCGTTAGGTCTAGCACTACCTATTTCAATGAGCAGTTCTTC
TRBV10-3,TRBD1,-,TRBJ2-7,CASTTGTGTYEQYF,TGTGCCTCGACAACCGGGACAGGAACCTACGAGCAGTACTTC
TRBV29-1,-,-,TRBJ2-1,CSVVRAYEQFF,TGCAGCGTTGTAAGAGCGTATGAGCAGTTCTTC
TRBV5-1,-,few,TRBJ1-6,CASSLDRNGNSPLHF,TGCGCCAGCAGCTTGGATAGGAACGGTAATTCACCCCTCCACTTT
TRBV6-1,-,few,TRBJ2-7,CASSQTQGSGEQYF,TGTGCCAGCAGTCAAACACAGGGTTCCGGCGAGCAGTACTTC
TRBV4-1,TRBD1,-,TRBJ1-2,CASSLDRDNYGYTF,TGCGCCAGCAGTTTAGACAGGGATAACTATGGCTACACCTTC
TRBV27,-,-,TRBJ2-4,CASSSLGTENIQYF,TGTGCCAGCAGTTCCCTTGGGACCGAAAACATTCAGTACTTC
TRBV29-1,-,few,TRBJ2-2,CSVWSAGELFF,TGCAGCGTTTGGTCTGCCGGGGAGCTGTTTTTT
TRBV30,TRBD1,-,TRBJ1-5,CAWSPGQGHYSNQPQHF,TGTGCCTGGAGTCCGGGACAGGGTCATTATAGCAATCAGCCCCAGCATTTT
TRBV4-3,-,-,TRBJ1-2,CASSPETVRYGYTF,TGCGCCAGCAGCCCTGAGACAGTGAGATATGGCTACACCTTC
TRBV29-1,-,-,TRBJ1-2,CSVVGRTRDYGYTF,TGCAGCGTTGTGGGCCGTACCCGGGACTATGGCTACACCTTC